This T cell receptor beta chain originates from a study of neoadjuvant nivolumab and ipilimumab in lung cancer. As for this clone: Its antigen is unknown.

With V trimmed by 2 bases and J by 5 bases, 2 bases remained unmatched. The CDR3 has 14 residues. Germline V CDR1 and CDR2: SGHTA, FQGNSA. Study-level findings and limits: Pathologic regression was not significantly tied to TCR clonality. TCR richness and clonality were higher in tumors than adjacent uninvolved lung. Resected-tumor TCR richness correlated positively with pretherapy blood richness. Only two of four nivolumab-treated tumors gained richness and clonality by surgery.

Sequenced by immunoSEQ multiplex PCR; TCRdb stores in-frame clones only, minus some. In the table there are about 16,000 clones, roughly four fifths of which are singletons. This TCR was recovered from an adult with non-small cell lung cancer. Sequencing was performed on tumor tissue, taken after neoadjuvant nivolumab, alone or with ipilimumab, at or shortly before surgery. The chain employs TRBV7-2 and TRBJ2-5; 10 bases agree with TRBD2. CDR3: CASSLTSGVETQYF. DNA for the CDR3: TGTGCCAGCAGCTTAACTAGCGGGGTTGAGACCCAGTACTTC.